This T cell receptor beta chain derives from a study of blood T cells in healthy people across ages. This CDR3 region has 15 residues. V lost 5 bases, J lost 1 base, and 9 bases stayed unmatched. Germline values: CDR1 DFQATT, CDR2 SNEGSKA (reference sequence). Alongside a J-beta primer mix, a sample-barcoded 5' primer served in a second PCR lasting about 6 to 12 cycles. In TCRdb, the 5' RACE reads were re-called with MiXCR into one record per CDR3 protein. The data show fewer than 2,000,000 distinct CDR3 sequences, about 32% seen once. Sequenced input: blood. This TCR came from a woman aged 25 to 39 in good health. The V call is TRBV20-1, the J call TRBJ2-7, with 9 bases identical to TRBD1. Here the CDR3 DNA reads TGCAGTGCTGTAGAAACGGGACAGGGATCCTACGAGCAGTACTTC. This gives the protein CSAVETGQGSYEQYF.